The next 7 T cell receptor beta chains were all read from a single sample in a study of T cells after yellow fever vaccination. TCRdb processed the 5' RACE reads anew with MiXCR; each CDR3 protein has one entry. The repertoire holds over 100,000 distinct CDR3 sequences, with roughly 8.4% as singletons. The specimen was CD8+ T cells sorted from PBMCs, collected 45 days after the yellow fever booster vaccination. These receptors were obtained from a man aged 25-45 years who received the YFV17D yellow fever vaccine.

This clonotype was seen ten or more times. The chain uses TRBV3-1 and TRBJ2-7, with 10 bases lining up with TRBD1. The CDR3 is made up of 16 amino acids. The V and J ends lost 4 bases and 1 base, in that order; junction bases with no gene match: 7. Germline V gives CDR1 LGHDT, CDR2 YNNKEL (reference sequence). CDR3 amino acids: CASSPGGTGVSYEQYF. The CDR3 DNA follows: TGTGCCAGCAGCCCCGGCGGGACAGGGGTATCCTACGAGCAGTACTTC.

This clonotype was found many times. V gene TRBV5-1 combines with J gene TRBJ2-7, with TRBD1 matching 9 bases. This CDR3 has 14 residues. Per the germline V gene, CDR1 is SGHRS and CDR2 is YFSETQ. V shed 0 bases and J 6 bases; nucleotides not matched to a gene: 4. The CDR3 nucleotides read TGCGCCAGCAGCTTGGCGGGGACAGGGACCGAGCAGTACTTC. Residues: CASSLAGTGTEQYF.

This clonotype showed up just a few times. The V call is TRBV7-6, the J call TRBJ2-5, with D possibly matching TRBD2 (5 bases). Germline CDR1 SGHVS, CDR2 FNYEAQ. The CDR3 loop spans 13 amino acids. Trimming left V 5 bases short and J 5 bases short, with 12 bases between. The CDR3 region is CASSLGVAETQYF. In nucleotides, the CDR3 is TGTGCCAGCAGCCTCGGGGTGGCGGAGACCCAGTACTTC. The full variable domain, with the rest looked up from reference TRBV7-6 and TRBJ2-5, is GAGVSQSPRYKVTKRGQDVALRCDPISGHVSLYWYRQALGQGPEFLTYFNYEAQQDKSGLPNDRFSAERPEGSISTLTIQRTEQRDSAMYRCASSLGVAETQYFGPGTRLLVL.

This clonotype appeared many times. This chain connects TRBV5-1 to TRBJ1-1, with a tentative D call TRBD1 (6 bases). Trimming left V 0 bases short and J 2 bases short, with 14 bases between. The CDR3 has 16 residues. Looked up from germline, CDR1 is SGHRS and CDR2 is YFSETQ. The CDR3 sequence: CASSLAMSGANTEAFF. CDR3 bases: TGCGCCAGCAGCTTGGCCATGTCAGGGGCTAACACTGAAGCTTTCTTT.

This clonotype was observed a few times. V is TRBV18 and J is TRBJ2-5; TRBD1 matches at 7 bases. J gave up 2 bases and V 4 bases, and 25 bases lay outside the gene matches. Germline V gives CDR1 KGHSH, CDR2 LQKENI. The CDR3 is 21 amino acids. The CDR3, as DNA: TGTGCCAGCTCACTCCAGGCCCTCATGGTAGACAGGGCTAGAAGTCAAGAGACCCAGTACTTC. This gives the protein CASSLQALMVDRARSQETQYF.

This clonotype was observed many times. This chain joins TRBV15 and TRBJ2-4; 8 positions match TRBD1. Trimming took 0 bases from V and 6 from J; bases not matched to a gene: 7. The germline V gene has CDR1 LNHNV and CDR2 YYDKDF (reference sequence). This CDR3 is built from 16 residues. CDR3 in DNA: TGTGCCACCAGCAGAGATCGGGGGACAGGTGGAAACATTCAGTACTTC. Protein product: CATSRDRGTGGNIQYF.

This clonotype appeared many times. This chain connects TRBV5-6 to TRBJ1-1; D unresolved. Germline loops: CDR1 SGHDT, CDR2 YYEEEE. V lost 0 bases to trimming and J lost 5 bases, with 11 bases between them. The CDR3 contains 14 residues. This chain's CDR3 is CASSLDLGKTEAFF. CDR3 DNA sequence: TGTGCCAGCAGCTTGGATCTAGGAAAGACTGAAGCTTTCTTT.